This record looks at one T cell receptor beta chain sequence and its context. Its antigen is still unknown. There are no base qualities to consult, and no much larger clone falls within one base. Libraries came from the immunoSEQ multiplex PCR assay. Rearranged TCR beta chain sequences were amplified using the hsTCRB Kit according to the manufacturer's protocol. Sequencing of TCRB libraries was carried out on an Illumina MiSeq. Per the source publication's procedure: Demultiplexing, trimming and gene mapping were performed with the kit vendor's proprietary platform. Here the immuneACCESS table is served through TCRdb, limited to in-frame sequences with V and J called. Missing clones are a known gap in these copies; in checked studies unresolved V genes cover under half, and the rest lacks a known reason. D and trimming come from the DNA, and the V and J calls and clone size come from that table. This sample has about 88,000 clones in its table, and almost 85% of those were observed once. The ten largest clones capture 5.3% of the sample.

V trim: 1 base; J trim: 1 base; unmatched bases: 3. Spanning cysteine to phenylalanine, the CDR3 consists of 16 amino acids. Only the CDR3 part of the read is kept: 48 bases, read in frame from the first base. As encoded in the germline V gene, CDR1 is SQVTM while CDR2 is ANQGSEA. These data come from a study of a mutant IDH1 vaccine in newly diagnosed glioma (dated by TCRdb to the early 2020s). For the wider study: Of the approximately 33 patients who were treated, about 60% were male and approximately 38% were female, and the mean age was roughly 40 years. Peripheral blood was collected at six visits: V03 (baseline), V05, V07, V10, V12 and V13. For exploratory analyses, under 30 treated patients had longitudinal TCRB deep sequencing done wherever samples were available. Before enrollment, most patients had been given radiochemotherapy with temozolomide as standard therapy, while the rest had received either radiotherapy alone or temozolomide alone.

The meaning of the sample's time point label: baseline, week 1 (first vaccination visit). Taken with the paper, the label for treatment or condition translates to: pre-vaccination baseline after standard-of-care therapy. Newly diagnosed WHO grade 3 or 4 IDH1-mutant astrocytomas showing loss of nuclear ATRX were present in the donors. The samples were drawn from NOA16, a multicentre, single-arm, open-label phase I trial in Germany that tested a mutant IDH1 peptide vaccine in humans for the first time. Blood drawn at visit V03 was used as the baseline sample for immunogenicity testing. Genomic DNA for TCRB sequencing was extracted from EDTA blood using the DNeasy Blood and Tissue Kit. Study-level results and caveats: Pseudoprogression appeared unrelated to alterations in the top peripheral T cell clonotypes detected by TCRB sequencing. Across multiple MHC alleles, vaccine-induced immune responses were seen in 90% to 95% of patients. Availability determined which PBMC samples were chosen for TCRB deep sequencing. The authors noted that analyses of patient blood samples could not be reproduced because of sample limitations.

Recombination linked TRBV29-1 to TRBJ2-1; 11 central bases correspond to TRBD1. Sample: PBMCs, taken from a glioma patient treated with radiotherapy, temozolomide or both. This clonotype originated in a man aged 40-49 years with glioma. Some clones in this sample may be carry-over from other donors' samples. Read as DNA, the sequence is TGCAGCGTTGAAGGGGGGGACAGGGGGTCCTACAATGAGCAGTTCTTC. It codes for CSVEGGDRGSYNEQFF.